This T cell receptor (beta chain) was observed in a study of T cell changes during pregnancy in multiple sclerosis. On this clone itself: Sequence at one end of the junction differs from germline and may be a read error.

Libraries were prepared by immunoSEQ multiplex PCR; TCRdb keeps only in-frame clonotypes and omits some of them. The sample holds 55,000 to 85,000 clones, 92% seen once. This clonotype originated in a female donor with multiple sclerosis, enrolled in a pregnancy study. This specimen was CD4+ T cells from peripheral blood mononuclear cells, taken after pregnancy.

CDR3 in DNA: TGTGCCGGCAGCCAGATAGGTAGCGGGGGTCCTTCCACCGGGGAGCTGTTTTTT. Residues: CAGSQIGSGGPSTGELFF. The chain carries TRBV11-3 and TRBJ2-2; 9 nucleotides line up with TRBD2. Germline V lookup: CDR1 SGHNT, CDR2 YENEEA. The CDR3 runs 18 residues.